The 6 T cell receptor beta chains below all came from one sample that was sequenced in a study of identical twins. TCRdb independently ran MiXCR on the 5' RACE reads; one entry per CDR3 protein. The table shows roughly 750,000 distinct CDR3 sequences, with 20% to 25% occurring only once. This sample also belongs to another study, concerning T cells expressing NK-cell markers.

Sequenced input: PBMCs. These receptors were collected from a woman younger than 35 in good health.

V gene TRBV20-1 combines with J gene TRBJ2-7; TRBD1 matches at 7 bases. Germline V gene data show CDR1 as DFQATT and CDR2 as SNEGSKA (reference sequence). The CDR3 is made up of 14 amino acids. The trim removed 6 bases at V and 3 bases at J, leaving 11 bases unmatched. The chain's CDR3 is CSATGTEGFYEQYF. CDR3 sequence (DNA): TGCAGTGCAACCGGGACAGAGGGATTCTACGAGCAGTACTTC.

This clonotype was seen repeatedly, ten times or more. The chain joins TRBV7-9 to TRBJ1-4; no definite D call. Looked up from germline, CDR1 is SEHNR and CDR2 is FQNEAQ (reference sequence). The length of the CDR3 is 16 residues. Trimming pared 5 bases from V and 1 base from J, leaving 14 bases between. CDR3 DNA sequence: TGTGCCAGCAGCCTCGGGGAGGCGGAAACTAATGAAAAACTGTTTTTT. Protein: CASSLGEAETNEKLFF. Filled out from reference TRBV7-9 and TRBJ1-4, the complete variable domain reads DTGVSQNPRHKITKRGQNVTFRCDPISEHNRLYWYRQTLGQGPEFLTYFQNEAQLEKSRLLSDRFSAERPKGSFSTLEIQRTEQGDSAMYLCASSLGEAETNEKLFFGSGTQLSVL.

This chain joins TRBV6-1 and TRBJ1-4; 9 positions match TRBD1. The CDR3 runs to 18 residues. Unmatched junction bases numbered 18, after V lost 5 bases and J lost 8 bases. Germline CDR1 and CDR2: MNHNS and SASEGT. The CDR3 DNA follows: TGTGCCAGCAGTCCACGGGGGACAGGGTGGAATTTAGGCGAAAAACTGTTTTTT. Protein sequence: CASSPRGTGWNLGEKLFF.

The chain couples TRBV5-5 to TRBJ1-4; D remains ambiguous. The CDR3 is 15 amino acids. Trimming removed 0 bases from V and 0 bases from J, with 6 bases in between. Per germline, CDR1 SGHKS and CDR2 YYEKEE (reference sequence). DNA for the CDR3: TGTGCCAGCAGCTTGGGGCGGGCAACTAATGAAAAACTGTTTTTT. Its translation: CASSLGRATNEKLFF.

The chain joins TRBV20-1 to TRBJ1-1; possibly TRBD1 for D (6 bases). Germline-derived CDR1 and CDR2 are DFQATT and SNEGSKA (reference sequence). Trimming took off 0 bases at V and 11 bases at J, with 16 bases between the two ends. This CDR3 comprises 13 residues. The CDR3 DNA reads as TGCAGTGCTAGAGATACAGGGCGTAGCGAGGCTTTCTTT. Amino acid sequence: CSARDTGRSEAFF.

This clonotype was observed a handful of times. The rearrangement uses TRBV5-6 and TRBJ2-1, with TRBD1 as a possible D gene (5 bases). Trimming shortened V by 9 bases and J by 0 bases, and 13 bases separated the two germline ends. From germline, CDR1 is SGHDT and CDR2 YYEEEE. The CDR3 sequence is 14 residues long. The CDR3 bases are TGTGCCACGGCCCTCGACAGCTCCTACAATGAGCAGTTCTTC. This sequence encodes CATALDSSYNEQFF. Drawing the rest from reference TRBV5-6 and TRBJ2-1, the complete variable domain is DAGVTQSPTHLIKTRGQQVTLRCSPKSGHDTVSWYQQALGQGPQFIFQYYEEEERQRGNFPDRFSGHQFPNYSSELNVNALLLGDSALYLCATALDSSYNEQFFGPGTRLTVL.